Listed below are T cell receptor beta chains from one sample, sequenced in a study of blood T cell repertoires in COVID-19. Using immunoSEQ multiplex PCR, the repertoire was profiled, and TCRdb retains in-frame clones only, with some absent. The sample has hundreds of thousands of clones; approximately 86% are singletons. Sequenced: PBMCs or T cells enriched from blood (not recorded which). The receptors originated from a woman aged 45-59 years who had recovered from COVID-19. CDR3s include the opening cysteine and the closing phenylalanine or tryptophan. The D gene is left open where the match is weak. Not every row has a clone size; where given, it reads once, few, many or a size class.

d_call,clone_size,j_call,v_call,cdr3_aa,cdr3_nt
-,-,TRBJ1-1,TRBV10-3,CAISERGGPRNTEAFF,TGTGCCATCAGTGAAAGGGGGGGGCCCCGGAACACTGAAGCTTTCTTT
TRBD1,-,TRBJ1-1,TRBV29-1,CSVGQGSAEAFF,TGCAGCGTTGGACAGGGGTCCGCTGAAGCTTTCTTT
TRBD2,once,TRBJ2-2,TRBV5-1,CASSFPSSGTNTGELFF,TGCGCCAGCAGCTTCCCTAGTAGCGGGACGAACACCGGGGAGCTGTTTTTT
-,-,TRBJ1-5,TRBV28,CASSPLDLRGRNQPQHF,TGTGCCAGCAGTCCCCTTGATTTGCGGGGACGCAATCAGCCCCAGCATTTT
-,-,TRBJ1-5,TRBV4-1,CASSQQVLGQPQHF,TGCGCCAGCAGCCAGCAGGTATTAGGTCAGCCCCAGCATTTT
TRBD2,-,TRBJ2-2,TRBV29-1,CSVPGTSVQDANTGELFF,TGCAGCGTACCCGGGACTAGCGTTCAAGATGCGAACACCGGGGAGCTGTTTTTT
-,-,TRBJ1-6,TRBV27,CASKSGTIYNSPLHF,TGTGCCAGCAAGTCCGGGACAATCTATAATTCACCCCTCCACTTT
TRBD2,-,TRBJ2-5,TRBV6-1,CASSEARLGYSGRSNVETQYF,TGTGCCAGCAGTGAAGCGCGCTTGGGGTATAGCGGGAGGAGTAACGTAGAGACCCAGTACTTC
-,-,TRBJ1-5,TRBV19,CASSFFRVDSNQPQHF,TGTGCCAGTAGTTTTTTCAGGGTTGATAGCAATCAGCCCCAGCATTTT
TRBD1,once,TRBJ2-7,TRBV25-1,CASRGTGEVREQYF,TGTGCCAGCAGGGGGACAGGGGAAGTCCGCGAGCAGTACTTC
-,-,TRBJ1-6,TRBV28,CASSPPPGQDNSPLHF,TGTGCCAGCAGCCCACCACCCGGACAAGATAATTCACCCCTCCACTTT
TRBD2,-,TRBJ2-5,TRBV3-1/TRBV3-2,CASKTKFSSGDQETQYF,TGTGCCAGCAAAACCAAATTTTCTAGCGGGGACCAAGAGACCCAGTACTTC
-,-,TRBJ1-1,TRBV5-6,CASSRGPEAFF,TGTGCCAGCAGCCGCGGCCCTGAAGCTTTCTTT
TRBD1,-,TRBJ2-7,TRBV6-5,CASKRTGGSSYEQYF,TGTGCCAGCAAACGGACAGGGGGGAGCTCCTACGAGCAGTACTTC
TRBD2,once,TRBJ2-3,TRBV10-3,CAISPGLAGDLDTQYF,TGTGCCATCAGCCCCGGACTAGCGGGAGATTTAGATACGCAGTATTTT
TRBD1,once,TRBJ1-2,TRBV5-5,CASSQGTGGLYGYTF,TGTGCCAGCAGCCAAGGGACAGGGGGGCTCTATGGCTACACCTTC
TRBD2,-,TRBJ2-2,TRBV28,CASSSKGSREGWYTGELFF,TGTGCCAGCAGTTCCAAAGGATCGCGGGAGGGCTGGTACACCGGGGAGCTGTTTTTT
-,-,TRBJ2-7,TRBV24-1,CATSAPRFSLDEQYF,TGTGCCACCAGTGCGCCCAGGTTTAGTTTGGACGAGCAGTACTTC
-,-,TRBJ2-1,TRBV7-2,CASSSRGNEQFF,TGTGCCAGCAGCTCTAGGGGCAATGAGCAGTTCTTC
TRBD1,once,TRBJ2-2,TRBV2,CASTPGQGHTGELFF,TGTGCCAGCACCCCTGGACAGGGGCACACCGGGGAGCTGTTTTTT
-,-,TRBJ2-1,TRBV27,CASSLYPGLFNEQFF,TGTGCCAGCAGTTTATACCCCGGACTTTTTAATGAGCAGTTCTTC
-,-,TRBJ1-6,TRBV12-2,CASRPRTGKDKGMGMGNSPLHF,TGTGCAAGTCGCCCACGGACAGGAAAGGATAAGGGAATGGGAATGGGTAATTCACCCCTCCACTTT
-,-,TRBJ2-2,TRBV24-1,CATSDSGLNTGELFF,TGTGCCACCAGTGATAGCGGACTGAATACCGGGGAGCTGTTTTTT
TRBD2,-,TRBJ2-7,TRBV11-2,CASSFSRLAAPYEQYF,TGTGCCAGCAGCTTCTCCCGACTAGCGGCCCCCTACGAGCAGTACTTC
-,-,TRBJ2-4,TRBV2,CASSVDSKNIQYF,TGTGCCAGCAGTGTAGACAGTAAAAACATTCAGTACTTC
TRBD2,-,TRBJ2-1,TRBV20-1,CSASPSGRYSYNEQFF,TGCAGTGCTAGTCCTAGCGGGAGGTACTCCTACAATGAGCAGTTCTTC
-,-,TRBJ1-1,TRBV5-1,CASSPGVESTEAFF,TGCGCCAGCAGCCCCGGGGTCGAATCCACTGAAGCTTTCTTT
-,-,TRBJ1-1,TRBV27,CASNKGGMNTEAFF,TGTGCCAGCAACAAAGGCGGAATGAACACTGAAGCTTTCTTT
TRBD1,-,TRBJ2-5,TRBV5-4,CASSFGTGFQETQYF,TGTGCCAGCAGCTTCGGGACAGGGTTTCAAGAGACCCAGTACTTC
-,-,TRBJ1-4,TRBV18,CASSPYRDINEKLFF,TGTGCCAGCTCACCCTACAGGGACATTAATGAAAAACTGTTTTTT
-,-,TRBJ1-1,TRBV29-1,CSVRGGNTEAFF,TGCAGCGTCCGGGGGGGGAACACTGAAGCTTTCTTT
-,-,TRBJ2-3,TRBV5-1,CASSLGTAASTDTQYF,TGCGCCAGCAGCTTGGGGACAGCCGCTAGCACAGATACGCAGTATTTT
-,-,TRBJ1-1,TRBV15,CATTRGSAEAFF,TGTGCCACCACCCGGGGGTCGGCTGAAGCTTTCTTT
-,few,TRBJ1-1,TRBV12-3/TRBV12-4,CASSPGRGTEAFF,TGTGCCAGCAGTCCCGGTCGGGGGACTGAAGCTTTCTTT
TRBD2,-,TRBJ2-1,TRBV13,CASSLGLAGNNEQFF,TGTGCCAGCAGCTTAGGGCTAGCGGGAAACAATGAGCAGTTCTTC